Below are 27 T cell receptor beta chains sequenced from a single sample in a study of blood T cell repertoires in COVID-19. Only in-frame clones appear in the TCRdb table, and some are missing; sequencing was by immunoSEQ multiplex PCR. The sample includes 110,000 or so clones, 85% of them seen just once. The sequencing input was peripheral blood. Every receptor here comes from a human donor in a cohort sampled during active COVID-19.

The V call is TRBV6-1, the J call TRBJ1-1; 7 positions match TRBD1. The trim removed 0 bases at V and 3 bases at J, leaving 4 bases unmatched. The germline CDR1 and CDR2 sequences are MNHNS and SASEGT. The CDR3 covers 15 residues. For the CDR3, the DNA is TGTGCCAGCAGTGAAGCAGGAACAGGGGACACTGAAGCTTTCTTT. It is translated as CASSEAGTGDTEAFF.

V is TRBV27 and J is TRBJ2-7; a possible D gene is TRBD1 (6 bases). Germline assignment: CDR1 MNHEY and CDR2 SMNVEV (reference sequence). This CDR3 comprises 15 residues. The ends were cut back, 6 bases at V and 2 bases at J, with 17 bases in the middle. The CDR3 bases are TGTGCCAGCAGAACCGCAGGGGACCGAACCTACGAGCAGTACTTC. It codes for CASRTAGDRTYEQYF.

The chain carries TRBV29-1 and TRBJ1-3; 8 bases fit TRBD1. Germline V gene lookup returns CDR1 SQVTM and CDR2 ANQGSEA. The CDR3 contains 15 residues. V dropped 6 bases and J dropped 4; count of bases not matched to a gene: 11. The CDR3 protein is CSVGSGGAKGNTIYF. CDR3 DNA sequence: TGCAGCGTCGGGTCAGGGGGCGCGAAGGGAAACACCATATATTTT.

V is TRBV4-3 and J is TRBJ1-2; unclear D gene. The germline gives CDR1 LGHNA, CDR2 YSLEER. The V end was cut by 0 bases, the J end by 8 bases, with 13 bases between. The length of the CDR3 is 14 residues. The CDR3 is CASSQERGWRGYTF. CDR3 sequence (DNA): TGCGCCAGCAGCCAAGAACGGGGATGGAGAGGCTACACCTTC.

The chain joins TRBV28 to TRBJ1-1, with 8 bases lining up with TRBD1. Germline V gene sequence: CDR1 MDHEN, CDR2 SYDVKM. The CDR3 runs to 12 residues. After removal of 8 bases from V and 5 bases from J, the junction contained 4 bases not matched to a gene. The CDR3 spells CASRQGPTEAFF. CDR3 nucleotides: TGTGCCAGCCGACAGGGGCCAACTGAAGCTTTCTTT.

The genes are TRBV27 and TRBJ2-1; 9 bases fit TRBD1. The CDR3 is 15 amino acids. V shed 3 bases, J shed 7 bases, and the junction held 7 bases outside the gene matches. Looked up from germline, CDR1 is MNHEY and CDR2 is SMNVEV (reference sequence). CDR3 nucleotides: TGTGCCAGCAGTTTCGGGGACAGGGTAGCGAATGAGCAGTTCTTC. The encoded protein is CASSFGDRVANEQFF.

The chain couples TRBV3-1 (or the pseudogene TRBV3-2) to TRBJ1-3; 7 nucleotides line up with TRBD1. Germline V gives CDR1 LGHDT, CDR2 YNNKEL (reference sequence). Trimming at V came to 4 bases and at J to 0 bases, leaving 3 bases not matched to a gene. The CDR3 spans 15 residues. The CDR3 reads CASSRGTASGNTIYF. The DNA for the CDR3 is TGTGCCAGCAGCCGAGGGACAGCCTCTGGAAACACCATATATTTT.

V usage is TRBV5-1 and J usage is TRBJ1-4, with D unclear. This CDR3 contains 15 residues. Germline CDR1 SGHRS, CDR2 YFSETQ. Trimming cost V 0 bases and J 2 bases, with 8 bases left between them. Written as DNA, the CDR3 is TGCGCCAGCAGCTTGGCCTCGGGTACTAATGAAAAACTGTTTTTT. As protein: CASSLASGTNEKLFF.

The chain has TRBV6-2 or TRBV6-3 and TRBJ1-1; possible D gene TRBD1, 5 bases. The ends were cut back, 6 bases at V and 8 bases at J, with 13 bases in the middle. The germline gives CDR1 MNHEY, CDR2 SVGEGT. The CDR3 is 12 residues long. CDR3 sequence (DNA): TGTGCCAGCAGCCCGTGGGACTCAGAAGCTTTCTTT. It yields the protein CASSPWDSEAFF.

The chain recombines TRBV4-3 with TRBJ2-1; 8 bases align to TRBD2. CDR1 and CDR2 from the germline V gene are LGHNA and YSLEER. The CDR3 runs 18 residues. The V segment lost 2 bases and the J segment 8 bases; nucleotides outside the gene matches: 17. The chain's CDR3 is CASSQSPPAGGLLDEQFF. The CDR3 DNA follows: TGCGCCAGCAGCCAAAGCCCTCCGGCGGGGGGCCTCCTGGATGAGCAGTTCTTC.

The chain combines TRBV10-3 with TRBJ2-7, with 8 nucleotides matching TRBD2. CDR3 size: 13 residues. Trimming at V came to 6 bases and at J to 6 bases, leaving 7 bases not matched to a gene. CDR1 and CDR2 from the germline V gene are ENHRY and SYGVKD. The CDR3 sequence: CAIRKRGGGEQYF. CDR3 nucleotide sequence: TGTGCCATCAGGAAACGGGGGGGAGGCGAGCAGTACTTC.

In its sample, this clone was seen once. This chain links TRBV7-9 with TRBJ2-1; tentatively, D is TRBD1 (6 bases). The CDR3 totals 14 residues. CDR1 is SEHNR, CDR2 FQNEAQ, per germline (reference sequence). V lost 3 bases to trimming and J lost 5 bases, with 11 bases between them. CDR3 in amino acids: CASSFGSGDNEQFF. DNA for the CDR3: TGTGCCAGCAGCTTTGGGTCAGGGGACAATGAGCAGTTCTTC.

The CDR3 loop is CAISERQGDQPQHF. The DNA for the CDR3 is TGTGCCATCAGTGAAAGACAGGGCGATCAGCCCCAGCATTTT. The rearrangement joins TRBV10-3 to TRBJ1-5, with 7 bases fitting TRBD1. Germline CDR1 is ENHRY and CDR2 is SYGVKD. The CDR3 extends over 14 amino acids. V dropped 3 bases and J dropped 5; count of bases not matched to a gene: 4.

This clone was seen once. The rearrangement joins TRBV6-5 to TRBJ2-2; TRBD2 matches 7 bases. Germline CDR1 and CDR2: MNHEY and SVGAGI. CDR3 length: 15 residues. V lost 7 bases to trimming and J lost 3 bases; unmatched junction nucleotides: 8. This CDR3 is CASKAQGGDTGELFF. The DNA for the CDR3 is TGTGCCAGCAAGGCCCAGGGAGGGGACACCGGGGAGCTGTTTTTT.

The rearrangement links TRBV11-2 to TRBJ2-2; a weak D match, TRBD1 (6 bases). Looked up from germline, CDR1 is SGHAT and CDR2 is FQNNGV. The ends were cut back, 2 bases at V and 1 base at J, with 11 bases in the middle. CDR3 length: 16 residues. The CDR3: CASSLQQGRNTGELFF. CDR3 nucleotides: TGTGCCAGCAGCTTACAACAGGGAAGGAACACCGGGGAGCTGTTTTTT.

This clone was counted a few times. The chain joins TRBV6-2 or TRBV6-3 to TRBJ2-1; maybe TRBD2 (6 bases). Germline CDR1 is MNHEY and CDR2 is SVGEGT. Trimming shortened V by 5 bases and J by 10 bases, and 12 bases separated the two germline ends. The CDR3 has 12 amino acids. The CDR3 here is CASSLRGYEQFF. CDR3 sequence (DNA): TGTGCCAGCAGTCTCCGGGGGTACGAGCAGTTCTTC.

In its sample, this clone was seen once. The CDR3 DNA reads as TGTGCCAGCAGCCAAGACGCGGCAGGGTCTGCTTTCTTT. This sequence encodes CASSQDAAGSAFF. V and J are TRBV14 and TRBJ1-1; perhaps TRBD1 as D (5 bases). The CDR3 length is 13 residues. V was pared by 0 bases and J by 11 bases, with 13 bases between. The germline CDR1 and CDR2 sequences are SGHDN and FVKESK.

The genes are TRBV5-1 and TRBJ2-7, with D perhaps TRBD2 (5 bases). CDR3 length: 13 residues. V lost 0 bases, J lost 2 bases, and 6 bases lay in between. Germline V gene lookup returns CDR1 SGHRS and CDR2 YFSETQ. The CDR3 sequence is CASSLEGAYEQYF. DNA for the CDR3: TGCGCCAGCAGCTTGGAGGGAGCCTACGAGCAGTACTTC.

CDR3 coding DNA: TGTGCCAGCAGCCCCGGGACAGGGGACGGTGGAAACACCATATATTTT. It yields the protein CASSPGTGDGGNTIYF. The V call is TRBV28, the J call TRBJ1-3, with 10 nucleotides matching TRBD1. Germline CDR1 is MDHEN and CDR2 is SYDVKM. V lost 6 bases to trimming and J lost 3 bases; unmatched junction nucleotides: 8. This CDR3 is 16 amino acids long.

The rearrangement uses TRBV19 and TRBJ2-6; TRBD1 aligns across 8 bases. Trimming took 2 bases from V and 1 from J; bases not matched to a gene: 4. There are 17 residues in the CDR3. The germline gives CDR1 LNHDA, CDR2 SQIVND (reference sequence). This CDR3 reads CASSIRTGTSGANVLTF. The CDR3 coding sequence is TGTGCCAGTAGTATAAGGACAGGGACATCTGGGGCCAACGTCCTGACTTTC.

V and J are TRBV19 and TRBJ1-5, with 7 nucleotides matching TRBD1. CDR1 LNHDA and CDR2 SQIVND come from the germline V gene (reference sequence). The CDR3 totals 15 residues. V lost 3 bases, J lost 7 bases, and 9 bases stayed unmatched. The CDR3 loop is CASSINGQVPQPQHF. The DNA of the CDR3 is TGTGCCAGTAGTATTAATGGACAGGTTCCCCAGCCCCAGCATTTT.

This chain uses TRBV11-3 with TRBJ2-7; 9 nucleotides align to TRBD1. The CDR3 length is 15 residues. V lost 5 bases and J lost 4; bases outside the gene matches: 9. Germline-derived CDR1 and CDR2 are SGHNT and YENEEA. The CDR3 sequence is CASSAGGDRVYEQYF. The CDR3 nucleotides are TGTGCCAGCAGCGCAGGCGGGGACAGGGTATACGAGCAGTACTTC.

The chain combines TRBV6-1 with TRBJ2-3, with a possible D match to TRBD1 (5 bases). Germline CDR1 and CDR2: MNHNS and SASEGT. The V end was cut by 2 bases, the J end by 6 bases, with 12 bases between. This CDR3 spans 14 amino acids. CDR3 DNA: TGTGCCAGCAGTGAAAGGTTGGGGCGGGATACGCAGTATTTT. Protein product: CASSERLGRDTQYF.

This chain links TRBV28 with TRBJ2-7; 7 nucleotides match TRBD1. V dropped 6 bases and J dropped 6; count of bases not matched to a gene: 14. CDR3 length: 15 amino acids. Germline CDR1 is MDHEN and CDR2 is SYDVKM. The CDR3 loop is CASSRGSTGSLEQYF. CDR3 coding DNA: TGTGCCAGCAGCAGGGGGTCAACCGGGTCCCTCGAGCAGTACTTC. Looking up the rest from reference TRBV28 and TRBJ2-7 gives the full variable domain: DVKVTQSSRYLVKRTGEKVFLECVQDMDHENMFWYRQDPGLGLRLIYFSYDVKMKEKGDIPEGYSVSREKKERFSLILESASTNQTSMYLCASSRGSTGSLEQYFGPGTRLTVT.

The chain uses TRBV2 and TRBJ1-3; 11 bases are shared with TRBD1. The germline V gene has CDR1 SNHLY and CDR2 FYNNEI. The CDR3 consists of 19 residues. V was clipped by 3 bases and J by 0 bases; unmatched bases: 10. The CDR3 DNA sequence: TGTGCCAGCAGTGACGGACAGGGGGCTTACCAGCCCTCTGGAAACACCATATATTTT. It translates to CASSDGQGAYQPSGNTIYF.

V gene TRBV19 combines with J gene TRBJ1-2, with unresolved D. The CDR3 sequence is 15 residues long. Germline V gene sequence: CDR1 LNHDA, CDR2 SQIVND (reference sequence). The ends were cut back, 3 bases at V and 4 bases at J, with 15 bases in the middle. CDR3 nucleotides: TGTGCCAGTAGTATGAGCCGGGATACCCTCTATGGCTACACCTTC. Protein: CASSMSRDTLYGYTF.

V and J are TRBV5-4 and TRBJ1-1, with TRBD1 matching 10 bases. Looked up from germline, CDR1 is SGHNT and CDR2 is YYREEE (reference sequence). V was clipped by 4 bases and J by 5 bases; unmatched bases: 5. This CDR3 is built from 14 residues. For the CDR3, the DNA is TGTGCCAGCAGCGCGGGACAGGGGCGGACTGAAGCTTTCTTT. It yields the protein CASSAGQGRTEAFF.